The entry that follows covers one TCR beta chain sequence. Its antigen is currently unknown. Reasons for excluding patients were uncontrolled infection, other autoimmune disease, pregnancy or lactation. The source material, RNA transcripts, was used to amplify TCR beta CDR3 regions. HTBI primers were the set used in a first-round RT-PCR of the TCR CDR3. Using its own MiXCR run on the multiplex PCR reads, TCRdb lists one record per CDR3 protein. The sample holds some 370,000 distinct CDR3 sequences, approximately 17% seen once. This specimen comes from a study of T cells in Graves' hyperthyroidism and ophthalmopathy. Germline V gene data show CDR1 as SGHTA and CDR2 as FQGNSA. CDR3 length equals 18 residues. The trim removed 3 bases at V and 5 bases at J, leaving 17 bases unmatched. General study findings and limits: Blood also showed most of the thyroid clonotypes that were expanded above 0.001.

Sequencing used blood. The genes are TRBV7-2 and TRBJ2-5; TRBD2 matches 8 bases. The source is a woman in her twenties or thirties with Graves' hyperthyroidism that later progressed to Graves' ophthalmopathy. CDR3 DNA sequence: TGTGCCAGCAGCTTCCCCCCTCATAGCGGGATACCTGGTGAGACCCAGTACTTC. This translates into CASSFPPHSGIPGETQYF.